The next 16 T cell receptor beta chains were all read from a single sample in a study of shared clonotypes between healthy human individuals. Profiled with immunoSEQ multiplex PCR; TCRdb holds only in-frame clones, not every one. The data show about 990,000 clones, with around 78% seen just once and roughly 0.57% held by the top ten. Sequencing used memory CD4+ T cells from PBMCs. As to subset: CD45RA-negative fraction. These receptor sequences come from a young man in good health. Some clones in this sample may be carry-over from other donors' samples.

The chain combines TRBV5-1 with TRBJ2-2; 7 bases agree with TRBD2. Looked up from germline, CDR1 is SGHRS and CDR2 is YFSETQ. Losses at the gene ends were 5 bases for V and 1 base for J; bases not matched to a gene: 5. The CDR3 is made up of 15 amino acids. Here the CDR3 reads CASRVLAQNTGELFF. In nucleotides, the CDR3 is TGCGCCAGCAGAGTACTAGCGCAGAACACCGGGGAGCTGTTTTTT.

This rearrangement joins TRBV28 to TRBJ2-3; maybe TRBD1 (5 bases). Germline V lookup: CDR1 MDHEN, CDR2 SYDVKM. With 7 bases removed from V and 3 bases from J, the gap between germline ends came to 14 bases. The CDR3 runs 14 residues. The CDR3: CASTLVQGTDTQYF. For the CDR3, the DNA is TGTGCCAGCACTCTTGTGCAGGGTACAGATACGCAGTATTTT.

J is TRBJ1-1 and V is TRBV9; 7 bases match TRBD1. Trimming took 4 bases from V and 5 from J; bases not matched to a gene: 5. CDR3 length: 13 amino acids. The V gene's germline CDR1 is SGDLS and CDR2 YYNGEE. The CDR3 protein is CASSQQGTTEAFF. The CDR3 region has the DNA TGTGCCAGCAGCCAACAGGGGACTACTGAAGCTTTCTTT. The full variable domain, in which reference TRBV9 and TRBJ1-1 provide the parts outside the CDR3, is DSGVTQTPKHLITATGQRVTLRCSPRSGDLSVYWYQQSLDQGLQFLIQYYNGEERAKGNILERFSAQQFPDLHSELNLSSLELGDSALYFCASSQQGTTEAFFGQGTRLTVV.

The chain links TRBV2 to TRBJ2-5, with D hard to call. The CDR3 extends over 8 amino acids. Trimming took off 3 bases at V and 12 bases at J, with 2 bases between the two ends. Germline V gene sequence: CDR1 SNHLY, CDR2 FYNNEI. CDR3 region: CASSDKYF. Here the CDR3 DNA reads TGTGCCAGCAGTGACAAGTACTTC.

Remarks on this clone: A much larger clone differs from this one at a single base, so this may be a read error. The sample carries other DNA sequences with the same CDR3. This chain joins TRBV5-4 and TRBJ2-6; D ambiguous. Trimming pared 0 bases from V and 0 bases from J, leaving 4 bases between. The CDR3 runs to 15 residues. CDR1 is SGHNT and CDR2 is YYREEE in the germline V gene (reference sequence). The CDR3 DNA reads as TGTGCCAGCAGCTTGGGCAGCTCTGGGGCCAACGTCCTGACTTTC. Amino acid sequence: CASSLGSSGANVLTF.

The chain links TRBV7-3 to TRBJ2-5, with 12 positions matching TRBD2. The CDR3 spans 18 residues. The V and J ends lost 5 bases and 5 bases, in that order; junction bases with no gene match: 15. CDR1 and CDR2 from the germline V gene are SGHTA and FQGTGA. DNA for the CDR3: TGTGCCAGCAGCCAGGGGTACTCTAGCGGGAGGGCCGGGGAGACCCAGTACTTC. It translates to CASSQGYSSGRAGETQYF.

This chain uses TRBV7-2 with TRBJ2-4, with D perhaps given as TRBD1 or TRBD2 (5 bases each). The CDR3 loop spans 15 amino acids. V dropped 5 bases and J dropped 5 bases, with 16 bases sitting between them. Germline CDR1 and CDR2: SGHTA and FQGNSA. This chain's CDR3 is CASSPFSGTQNIQYF. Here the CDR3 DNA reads TGTGCCAGCAGCCCCTTCTCCGGGACCCAAAACATTCAGTACTTC.

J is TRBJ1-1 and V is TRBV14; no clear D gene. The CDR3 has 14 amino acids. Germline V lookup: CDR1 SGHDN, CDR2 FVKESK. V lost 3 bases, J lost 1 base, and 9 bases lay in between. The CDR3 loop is CASSQGYRNTEAFF. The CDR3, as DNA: TGTGCCAGCAGCCAGGGTTACAGGAACACTGAAGCTTTCTTT.

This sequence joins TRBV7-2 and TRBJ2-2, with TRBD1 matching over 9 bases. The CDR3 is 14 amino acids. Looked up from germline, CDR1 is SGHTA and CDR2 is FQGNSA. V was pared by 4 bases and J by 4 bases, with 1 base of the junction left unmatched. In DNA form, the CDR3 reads TGTGCCAGCAGCTCACAGGGGGCCACCGGGGAGCTGTTTTTT. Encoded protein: CASSSQGATGELFF. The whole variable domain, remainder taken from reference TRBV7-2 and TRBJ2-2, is GAGVSQSPSNKVTEKGKDVELRCDPISGHTALYWYRQSLGQGLEFLIYFQGNSAPDKSGLPSDRFSAERTGGSVSTLTIQRTQQEDSAVYLCASSSQGATGELFFGEGSRLTVL.

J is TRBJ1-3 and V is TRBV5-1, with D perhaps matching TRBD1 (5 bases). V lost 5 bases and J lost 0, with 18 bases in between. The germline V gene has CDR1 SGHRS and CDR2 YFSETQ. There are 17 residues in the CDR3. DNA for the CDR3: TGCGCCAGCAGGCGTATGGGACGGGATTTCTCTGGAAACACCATATATTTT. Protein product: CASRRMGRDFSGNTIYF.

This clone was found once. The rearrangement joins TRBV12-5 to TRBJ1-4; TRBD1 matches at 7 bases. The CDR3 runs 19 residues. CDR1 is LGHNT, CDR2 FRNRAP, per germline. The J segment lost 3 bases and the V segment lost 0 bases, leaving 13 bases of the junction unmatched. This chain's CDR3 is CASGLVRIGGGSANEKLFF. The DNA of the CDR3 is TGTGCTAGTGGTTTGGTACGCATAGGGGGCGGTTCAGCTAATGAAAAACTGTTTTTT. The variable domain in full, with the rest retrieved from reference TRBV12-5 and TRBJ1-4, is DARVTQTPRHKVTEMGQEVTMRCQPILGHNTVFWYRQTMMQGLELLAYFRNRAPLDDSGMPKDRFSAEMPDATLATLKIQPSEPRDSAVYFCASGLVRIGGGSANEKLFFGSGTQLSVL.

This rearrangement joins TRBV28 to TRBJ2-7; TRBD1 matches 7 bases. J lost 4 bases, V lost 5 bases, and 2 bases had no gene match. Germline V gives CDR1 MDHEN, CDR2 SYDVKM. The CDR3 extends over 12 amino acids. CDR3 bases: TGTGCCAGCAGTGACAGGGTTTACGAGCAGTACTTC. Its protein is CASSDRVYEQYF. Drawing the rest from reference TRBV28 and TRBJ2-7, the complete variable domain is DVKVTQSSRYLVKRTGEKVFLECVQDMDHENMFWYRQDPGLGLRLIYFSYDVKMKEKGDIPEGYSVSREKKERFSLILESASTNQTSMYLCASSDRVYEQYFGPGTRLTVT.

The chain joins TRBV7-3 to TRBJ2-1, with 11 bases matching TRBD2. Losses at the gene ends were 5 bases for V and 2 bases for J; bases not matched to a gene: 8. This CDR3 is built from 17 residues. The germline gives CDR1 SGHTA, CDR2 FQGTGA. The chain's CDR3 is CASSVSGRASPYNEQFF. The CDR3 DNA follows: TGTGCCAGCAGCGTTAGCGGGAGGGCCTCTCCCTACAATGAGCAGTTCTTC.

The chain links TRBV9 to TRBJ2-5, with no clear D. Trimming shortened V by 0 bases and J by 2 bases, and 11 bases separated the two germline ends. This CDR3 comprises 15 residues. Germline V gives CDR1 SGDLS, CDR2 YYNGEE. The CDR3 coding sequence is TGTGCCAGCAGCGTAGCTTTTGGCCAACAAGAGACCCAGTACTTC. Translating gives CASSVAFGQQETQYF.

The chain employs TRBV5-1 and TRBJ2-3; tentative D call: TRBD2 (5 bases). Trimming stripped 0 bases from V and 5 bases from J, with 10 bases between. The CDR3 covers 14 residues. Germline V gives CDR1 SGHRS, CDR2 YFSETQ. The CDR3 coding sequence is TGCGCCAGCAGCTTGGTCCTGAGCGGAGATACGCAGTATTTT. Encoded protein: CASSLVLSGDTQYF.

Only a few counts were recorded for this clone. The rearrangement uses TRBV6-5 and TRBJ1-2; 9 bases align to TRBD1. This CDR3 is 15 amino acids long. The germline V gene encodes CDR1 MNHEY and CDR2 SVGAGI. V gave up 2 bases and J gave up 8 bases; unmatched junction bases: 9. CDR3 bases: TGTGCCAGCAGTTACGCCTGGACAGGGGCGGGAGGCTACACCTTC. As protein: CASSYAWTGAGGYTF.